The clone carrying this TCR beta chain came up a few times. What it binds is unknown. This specimen comes from a study of early T cells in non-severe SARS-CoV-2 infection. In the study overall: Chains were not paired, and sequencing was done on bulk RNA from unsorted whole blood.

V gave up 5 bases and J gave up 2 bases; unmatched junction bases: 3. CDR1 is SGDLS, CDR2 YYNGEE, per germline. The CDR3 spans 15 residues. The study's findings and limits: VDJdb matching skewed toward anti-spike CD8 responses, missing private and CD4 specificities.

Individual cDNA molecules received unique molecular identifiers during library preparation. Using its own MiXCR run on the 5' RACE reads, TCRdb lists one record per CDR3 protein. The table records 30,000 to 35,000 distinct CDR3 sequences, about 4.6% of them present only once. This TCR came from an adult who was a healthcare worker with PCR-confirmed SARS-CoV-2 infection or an uninfected control (not recorded which). V is TRBV9 and J is TRBJ2-2, with TRBD2 matching over 10 bases. Input material: whole blood. The CDR3 is CASRLAGSNTGELFF. CDR3 in DNA: TGTGCCAGCAGACTAGCGGGGTCTAACACCGGGGAGCTGTTTTTT.